Shown below are 24 T cell receptor beta chains from a single sample sequenced in a study of regulatory T cells in long-lasting Graves disease. This sample's time point: persistent/refractory GD, antithyroid drugs over 5 years with positive TRAb. Following extraction of RNA from PBMCs, that RNA was used to make the TCR library. Combining iRepertoire HTBI primers with Arm-PCR of CDR3 regions, the authors built TCR beta libraries. MiXCR, applied by TCRdb to the multiplex PCR reads, yields one record per CDR3 protein. The data hold around 450,000 distinct CDR3 sequences, with 20% to 25% observed a single time. Sequencing used peripheral blood mononuclear cells (PBMCs), obtained when the disease was refractory, from a patient treated with antithyroid drugs. Receptors originate from a female donor with Graves disease.

Details on this clonotype: A read error may be the cause here, since a much bigger clone is one base away. Because the CDR3 is missing its conserved closing phenylalanine or tryptophan, this is likely a read error. The rearrangement uses TRBV7-8 and TRBJ2-7; maybe TRBD1 (6 bases). Germline assignment: CDR1 SGHVS and CDR2 FQNEAQ. The CDR3 covers 15 residues. Trimming stripped 1 base from V and 7 bases from J, with 17 bases between. Written as DNA, the CDR3 is TGTGCCAGCAGCTTAGAGGCAGGGGTCGTGTTTGAGCAGTACTCC. This gives the protein CASSLEAGVVFEQYS.

This clonotype turned up a few times. The genes are TRBV9 and TRBJ2-7; no definite D call. V lost 4 bases and J lost 3, with 11 bases in between. The length of the CDR3 is 13 residues. Germline-derived CDR1 and CDR2 are SGDLS and YYNGEE. The CDR3 sequence: CASSPKDRYEQYF. CDR3 bases: TGTGCCAGCAGCCCAAAAGATCGCTACGAGCAGTACTTC.

This clonotype was detected ten times or more. The V gene is TRBV24-1, the J gene TRBJ1-4, with 11 positions matching TRBD1. The CDR3 has 15 amino acids. Germline-derived CDR1 and CDR2 are KGHDR and SFDVKD. The V and J ends lost 4 bases and 7 bases, in that order; junction bases with no gene match: 4. The CDR3: CATSDSGQGGEKLFF. In DNA form, the CDR3 reads TGTGCCACCAGTGACTCGGGACAGGGGGGTGAAAAACTGTTTTTT.

This clonotype has ten or more counts. V and J are TRBV7-9 and TRBJ2-7; 9 bases are a match to TRBD1. Germline trimming cut 5 bases from V and 5 bases from J; bases unmatched to any gene: 10. This CDR3 is 15 amino acids long. Germline values: CDR1 SEHNR, CDR2 FQNEAQ (reference sequence). The CDR3 coding sequence is TGTGCCAGCAGCCCCGGGACAGGGATTTCCCACGAGCAGTACTTC. This encodes CASSPGTGISHEQYF.

V usage is TRBV19 and J usage is TRBJ1-4; D remains unclear. The germline V and J ends were trimmed by 1 base and 8 bases, with 11 bases remaining between them. Germline V gene sequence: CDR1 LNHDA, CDR2 SQIVND (reference sequence). The CDR3 is 14 residues long. Here the CDR3 reads CASSIGGPPEKLFF. The CDR3 coding sequence is TGTGCCAGTAGTATAGGCGGCCCGCCGGAAAAACTGTTTTTT.

V and J are TRBV3-1 and TRBJ1-2; D uncertain. Germline V lookup: CDR1 LGHDT, CDR2 YNNKEL (reference sequence). V lost 1 base, J lost 2 bases, and 8 bases lay in between. The CDR3 is 14 amino acids. The CDR3 DNA is TGTGCCAGCAGCCAAGGCAGACAAAACTATGGCTACACCTTC. This encodes CASSQGRQNYGYTF.

The V and J genes are TRBV4-2 and TRBJ2-5; D possibly corresponds to TRBD2 (5 bases). This CDR3 comprises 16 residues. Trimming removed 0 bases at V and 6 bases at J, with 17 bases between. CDR1 and CDR2 (germline): LGHNA, YNFKEQ. CDR3 region: CASSQDSHEDSQTQYF. The CDR3 DNA is TGTGCCAGCAGCCAAGACAGCCATGAGGACTCGCAGACCCAGTACTTC.

This clonotype came up many times. The rearrangement links TRBV2 to TRBJ1-5, with D uncertain. Germline V gene lookup returns CDR1 SNHLY and CDR2 FYNNEI. This CDR3 is 14 amino acids long. Trimming removed 4 bases at V and 2 bases at J, with 9 bases between. The DNA for the CDR3 is TGTGCCAGCAGTGGAGGGCTTGGCAATCAGCCCCAGCATTTT. It is translated as CASSGGLGNQPQHF.

The table lists this clonotype with many counts. The chain joins TRBV6-2 or TRBV6-3 to TRBJ1-1; the D gene is possibly TRBD1 (6 bases). Trimming took 7 bases from V and 0 from J, leaving 18 bases between them. This CDR3 spans 16 amino acids. The germline V gene encodes CDR1 MNHEY and CDR2 SVGEGT. CDR3 in amino acids: CASKGLSRGMNTEAFF. The CDR3 DNA reads TGTGCCAGCAAGGGGCTTTCCAGGGGTATGAACACTGAAGCTTTCTTT.

This clonotype was observed many times. This chain joins TRBV5-1 and TRBJ2-5, with D perhaps assigned TRBD1 or TRBD2 (5 bases each). CDR1 is SGHRS and CDR2 is YFSETQ in the germline V gene. The CDR3 runs 13 residues. Trimming shortened V by 4 bases and J by 2 bases, and 9 bases separated the two germline ends. The CDR3 loop is CASSTEGQETQYF. CDR3 nucleotide sequence: TGCGCCAGCAGCACCGAGGGGCAAGAGACCCAGTACTTC.

The chain combines TRBV11-1 with TRBJ2-2; D gene unclear. Germline V CDR1 and CDR2: SGHAT, FQDESV (reference sequence). The CDR3 extends over 14 amino acids. The V gene lost 8 bases and the J gene lost 6 bases, with 16 bases spanning the gap. The CDR3 sequence is CASATLRRPGELFF. As DNA, the CDR3 is TGTGCCAGCGCCACATTGAGACGGCCCGGGGAGCTGTTTTTT.

The gene calls are TRBV7-3 and TRBJ2-2; 8 nucleotides agree with TRBD1. Unmatched junction bases numbered 3, after V lost 1 base and J lost 2 bases. This CDR3 contains 16 residues. Germline values: CDR1 SGHTA, CDR2 FQGTGA. CDR3 nucleotides: TGTGCCAGCAGCTTAAACCCAGGGGGCAACACCGGGGAGCTGTTTTTT. Protein product: CASSLNPGGNTGELFF.

This clonotype has a handful of counts. The J gene is TRBJ2-3, the V gene TRBV20-1, with 9 bases fitting TRBD2. The germline gives CDR1 DFQATT, CDR2 SNEGSKA (reference sequence). V lost 2 bases, J lost 6 bases, and 12 bases stayed unmatched. This CDR3 has 16 amino acids. The CDR3 DNA reads as TGCAGTGCTAGATCCTTTAGCGGGGGCACCAGGGATACGCAGTATTTT. This gives the protein CSARSFSGGTRDTQYF.

This clonotype was observed many times. The V call is TRBV20-1, the J call TRBJ1-5; tentative D call: TRBD1 (6 bases). CDR1 DFQATT and CDR2 SNEGSKA come from the germline V gene (reference sequence). V lost 6 bases to trimming and J lost 6 bases, with 15 bases between them. The CDR3 is 13 amino acids. The CDR3 loop reads CSASDSLGQPQHF. The CDR3 DNA is TGCAGTGCCTCGGACAGCCTGGGTCAGCCCCAGCATTTT.

This clonotype was picked up many times. CDR3 residues: CASSALRDSGGRETQYF. The CDR3 bases are TGTGCCAGTAGCGCCCTCCGGGATAGCGGGGGGCGAGAGACCCAGTACTTC. This chain links TRBV19 with TRBJ2-5, with TRBD2 identical over 10 bases. The germline gives CDR1 LNHDA, CDR2 SQIVND (reference sequence). The CDR3 totals 17 residues. J gave up 4 bases and V 6 bases, and 14 bases lay outside the gene matches.

The chain has TRBV30 and TRBJ1-4; TRBD1 matches at 8 bases. CDR1 GTSNPN and CDR2 SVGIG come from the germline V gene (reference sequence). This CDR3 has 14 amino acids. Trimming cost V 3 bases and J 11 bases; bases outside gene matches: 11. CDR3 protein: CAWSSTGAAFKLFF. The CDR3 coding sequence is TGTGCCTGGAGCTCGACAGGGGCCGCGTTTAAACTGTTTTTT.

The sample holds a few counts of this clonotype. Relative to the germline gene, one junction end is altered; a read error may explain this. V and J are TRBV5-5 and TRBJ2-5, with D possibly called TRBD1 or TRBD2 (5 bases each). Germline V gene sequence: CDR1 SGHKS, CDR2 YYEKEE (reference sequence). The CDR3 loop spans 14 amino acids. The CDR3 DNA reads as TGTGCCAGCAGCGAAACGGGACCGCAAGAGACCCAGCACTTC. Encoded protein: CASSETGPQETQHF.

This clonotype has only a few counts. The chain carries TRBV19 and TRBJ2-2; D might be TRBD1 (6 bases). V lost 8 bases, J lost 0 bases, and 10 bases lay in between. The CDR3 extends over 14 amino acids. The germline V gene encodes CDR1 LNHDA and CDR2 SQIVND (reference sequence). The CDR3 reads CASWDTPNTGELFF. The CDR3 DNA reads TGTGCCAGTTGGGACACCCCGAACACCGGGGAGCTGTTTTTT.

A few counts support this clonotype. The V gene is TRBV20-1, the J gene TRBJ1-6, with D tentatively TRBD1 (6 bases). V was pared by 5 bases and J by 8 bases, with 16 bases between. There are 14 residues in the CDR3. CDR1 DFQATT and CDR2 SNEGSKA come from the germline V gene (reference sequence). CDR3 in amino acids: CSAPKPGVDSPLHF. The CDR3 bases are TGCAGTGCTCCAAAGCCAGGGGTGGATTCACCCCTCCACTTT.

The chain carries TRBV6-2 or TRBV6-3 and TRBJ2-7, with D possibly being TRBD2 (6 bases). V was trimmed by 5 bases and J by 1 base, leaving 12 bases between them. The CDR3 runs to 14 residues. Germline lookup yields CDR1 MNHEY and CDR2 SVGEGT. The DNA for the CDR3 is TGTGCCAGCAGTCCCACGGGGGAATCCTACGAGCAGTACTTC. Protein sequence: CASSPTGESYEQYF.

The chain recombines TRBV5-4 with TRBJ2-2, with 11 bases matching TRBD1. Germline-derived CDR1 and CDR2 are SGHNT and YYREEE (reference sequence). The CDR3 runs 15 residues. After removal of 8 bases from V and 6 bases from J, the junction contained 9 bases not matched to a gene. The CDR3 bases are TGTGCCAGTACCCTCCGGGACAGGGGGTCCGGGGAGCTGTTTTTT. Translated, it gives CASTLRDRGSGELFF.

This clonotype was observed a handful of times. V usage is TRBV4-1 and J usage is TRBJ2-7; D ambiguous. Germline V gene sequence: CDR1 MGHRA, CDR2 YSYEKL. V was clipped by 0 bases and J by 5 bases, with 8 bases between them. The CDR3 extends over 13 amino acids. Written as DNA, the CDR3 is TGCGCCAGCAGCCAAGATACTTGGGACGAGCAGTACTTC. This gives the protein CASSQDTWDEQYF.

This clonotype was seen repeatedly, ten times or more. The CDR3 DNA reads as TGCAGTGCTAGATCGCTGACAGGGAGGACCTACGAGCAGTACTTC. Translating it yields CSARSLTGRTYEQYF. The chain recombines TRBV20-1 with TRBJ2-7; maybe TRBD1 (7 bases). The CDR3 covers 15 residues. CDR1 is DFQATT and CDR2 is SNEGSKA in the germline V gene (reference sequence). V was shortened by 2 bases and J by 2 bases, with 16 bases between the two germline ends.

As for this clonotype: Just one base apart from a much larger clone, this may be a read error. Since the CDR3 does not end with the conserved phenylalanine or tryptophan, this likely comes from a read error. This chain uses TRBV20-1 with TRBJ1-1; 12 bases are shared with TRBD1. The CDR3 is 14 residues long. Trimming cost V 4 bases and J 5 bases; bases outside gene matches: 5. From germline, CDR1 is DFQATT and CDR2 SNEGSKA (reference sequence). CDR3 nucleotides: TGCAGTGCTATGGGACAGGGGGCTTTAACTGAAGCTTTCTCT. It codes for CSAMGQGALTEAFS.